The 32 T cell receptor beta chains below were found in one sample sequenced in a study of radiotherapy plus CTLA-4 blockade in lung cancer. This table comes from immunoSEQ multiplex PCR, and its TCRdb copy is limited to in-frame clones, with some not included. Of about 110,000 clones in the sample, under 90% were seen once. The sample here was peripheral blood, taken from a patient treated with radiotherapy plus ipilimumab. The receptors originated from a human donor with non-small cell lung cancer that progressed on radiotherapy plus ipilimumab. Some clones in this sample may be carry-over from other donors' samples.

The chain employs TRBV9 and TRBJ2-1, with TRBD1 matching over 7 bases. From germline, CDR1 is SGDLS and CDR2 YYNGEE. Unmatched junction bases numbered 12, after V lost 4 bases and J lost 5 bases. The CDR3 extends over 16 amino acids. The chain's CDR3 is CASSYYGTDTNNEQFF. The CDR3 coding sequence is TGTGCCAGCAGCTACTACGGGACAGACACCAACAATGAGCAGTTCTTC.

This clone was observed a single time. A junction boundary mismatches the germline segment, possibly from a read error. The gene calls are TRBV5-4 and TRBJ2-3; 9 bases align to TRBD1. Germline V gene data show CDR1 as SGHNT and CDR2 as YYREEE (reference sequence). The CDR3 consists of 15 residues. The CDR3 is CASSLDGTGRDMQYF. CDR3 nucleotides: TGTGCCAGCAGCTTGGATGGGACAGGGAGAGATATGCAGTATTTT.

The rearrangement uses TRBV11-2 and TRBJ1-1, with D possibly matching TRBD1 (5 bases). Germline V gene sequence: CDR1 SGHAT, CDR2 FQNNGV. This CDR3 spans 13 amino acids. V lost 3 bases and J lost 10, with 15 bases in between. The CDR3 loop reads CASSFTNGGVAFF. Here the CDR3 DNA reads TGTGCCAGCAGCTTTACTAACGGGGGTGTAGCTTTCTTT.

The chain has TRBV5-1 and TRBJ1-2; 12 bases fit TRBD1. The CDR3 length is 14 residues. Germline lookup yields CDR1 SGHRS and CDR2 YFSETQ. The trim removed 4 bases at V and 5 bases at J, leaving 3 bases unmatched. The CDR3: CASSPGQGAYGYTF. The DNA for the CDR3 is TGCGCCAGCAGCCCGGGACAGGGGGCGTATGGCTACACCTTC.

This clone was seen a handful of times. The chain employs TRBV2 and TRBJ1-3; D is possibly TRBD1 (5 bases). The CDR3 is made up of 15 amino acids. Trimming took 2 bases from V and 0 from J, leaving 8 bases between them. Germline-derived CDR1 and CDR2 are SNHLY and FYNNEI. The DNA for the CDR3 is TGTGCCAGCAGTGAACCCAGGGTCTCTGGAAACACCATATATTTT. This gives the protein CASSEPRVSGNTIYF.

The J gene is TRBJ1-2, the V gene TRBV25-1, with D maybe TRBD1 (6 bases). Trimming shortened V by 4 bases and J by 7 bases, and 13 bases separated the two germline ends. The CDR3 totals 13 residues. CDR1 and CDR2 (germline): MGHDK, SYGVNS. CDR3 DNA: TGTGCCAGCAGTGGCGGGACAATGGCTGGCTACACCTTC. Protein product: CASSGGTMAGYTF.

The V and J genes are TRBV10-3 and TRBJ1-5, with 7 bases that match TRBD1. The ends lost 2 bases at V and 0 bases at J; junction bases unmatched: 10. Germline values: CDR1 ENHRY, CDR2 SYGVKD. The CDR3 is 18 residues long. CDR3 nucleotide sequence: TGTGCCATCAGTGAGGAACAGGGGTGGGGTTATAGCAATCAGCCCCAGCATTTT. Protein sequence: CAISEEQGWGYSNQPQHF.

The gene calls are TRBV14 and TRBJ2-7; D call uncertain. Germline V gives CDR1 SGHDN, CDR2 FVKESK. This CDR3 has 13 residues. Trimming removed 0 bases from V and 2 bases from J, with 5 bases in between. This CDR3 is CASSQDSTYEQYF. Written as DNA, the CDR3 is TGTGCCAGCAGCCAAGACTCCACCTACGAGCAGTACTTC.

The chain combines TRBV2 with TRBJ2-1; 7 bases align to TRBD2. This CDR3 is 16 amino acids long. CDR1 and CDR2 (germline): SNHLY, FYNNEI. V dropped 3 bases and J dropped 5; count of bases not matched to a gene: 10. This CDR3 is CASSDRTRLTDNEQFF. DNA for the CDR3: TGTGCCAGCAGTGACCGGACTAGACTCACCGACAATGAGCAGTTCTTC.

The sample holds many counts of this clone. V usage is TRBV15 and J usage is TRBJ2-2, with a possible D match to TRBD1 (7 bases). The ends were cut back, 4 bases at V and 6 bases at J, with 15 bases in the middle. The CDR3 is 15 amino acids. CDR1 and CDR2 (germline): LNHNV, YYDKDF (reference sequence). The CDR3 bases are TGTGCCACCAGCAAAACAGGGGAGGTGGCCGGGGAGCTGTTTTTT. Protein product: CATSKTGEVAGELFF.

V gene TRBV5-4 combines with J gene TRBJ2-5, with 10 bases fitting TRBD1. V was pared by 3 bases and J by 2 bases, with 10 bases of the junction left unmatched. The CDR3 loop spans 17 amino acids. CDR1 and CDR2 from the germline V gene are SGHNT and YYREEE (reference sequence). The CDR3 nucleotides read TGTGCCAGCAGCTCACCTCCCGGGACAGGGGTGCAAGAGACCCAGTACTTC. It yields the protein CASSSPPGTGVQETQYF. Using reference TRBV5-4 and TRBJ2-5 for the parts outside the CDR3, the full variable domain is ETGVTQSPTHLIKTRGQQVTLRCSSQSGHNTVSWYQQALGQGPQFIFQYYREEENGRGNFPPRFSGLQFPNYSSELNVNALELDDSALYLCASSSPPGTGVQETQYFGPGTRLLVL.

This clone was seen more than once but under ten times. The V gene is TRBV6-1, the J gene TRBJ2-7, with a tentative D call TRBD2 (7 bases). CDR1 and CDR2 from the germline V gene are MNHNS and SASEGT. The CDR3 runs to 13 residues. V was shortened by 8 bases and J by 3 bases, with 14 bases between the two germline ends. In nucleotides, the CDR3 is TGTGCCAGCGGCGGGGGCTTTAGCTACGAGCAGTACTTC. Translating it yields CASGGGFSYEQYF.

The V and J genes are TRBV5-1 and TRBJ2-3; 9 bases fit TRBD2. Germline-derived CDR1 and CDR2 are SGHRS and YFSETQ. This CDR3 spans 16 amino acids. With 2 bases clipped from V and 4 bases from J, the junction kept 8 bases outside the gene matches. The CDR3 DNA reads as TGCGCCAGCAGCTTTAATAGCGGGGGTTTTGCAGATACGCAGTATTTT. It codes for CASSFNSGGFADTQYF.

A single count supports this clone. The chain couples TRBV5-1 to TRBJ1-6, with 8 bases matching TRBD1. The V and J ends lost 1 base and 7 bases, in that order; junction bases with no gene match: 7. The CDR3 consists of 16 residues. Germline values: CDR1 SGHRS, CDR2 YFSETQ. The CDR3 here is CASSLRTGSLNSPLHF. The DNA for the CDR3 is TGCGCCAGCAGCTTGAGGACAGGGAGTTTAAATTCACCCCTCCACTTT. Supplemented by reference TRBV5-1 and TRBJ1-6, the full variable domain reads KAGVTQTPRYLIKTRGQQVTLSCSPISGHRSVSWYQQTPGQGLQFLFEYFSETQRNKGNFPGRFSGRQFSNSRSEMNVSTLELGDSALYLCASSLRTGSLNSPLHFGNGTRLTVT.

The V gene is TRBV7-9, the J gene TRBJ1-5; D may be TRBD1 (5 bases). The V end was cut by 2 bases, the J end by 6 bases, with 14 bases between. Per germline, CDR1 SEHNR and CDR2 FQNEAQ (reference sequence). This CDR3 is built from 15 residues. Here the CDR3 DNA reads TGTGCCAGCAGCTTAACTGGGGCAATCATTCAGCCCCAGCATTTT. It yields the protein CASSLTGAIIQPQHF.

The rearrangement links TRBV5-8 to TRBJ1-4, with a weak D call TRBD1 (6 bases). Between the trimmed V and J ends, which lost 0 bases and 0 bases, there was a span of 9 bases. In germline, CDR1 is SGHTS, CDR2 YDEGEE. CDR3 length: 16 amino acids. The CDR3 sequence is CASSLGGQPTNEKLFF. In DNA form, the CDR3 reads TGTGCCAGCAGCTTGGGAGGACAGCCAACTAATGAAAAACTGTTTTTT.

The chain uses TRBV18 and TRBJ1-1; no clear D. Germline V CDR1 and CDR2: KGHSH, LQKENI. Trimming left V 3 bases short and J 2 bases short, with 13 bases between. There are 15 residues in the CDR3. CDR3 bases: TGTGCCAGCTCACCGGTGGCCAATCACAACACTGAAGCTTTCTTT. Protein product: CASSPVANHNTEAFF.

The chain joins TRBV6-6 to TRBJ1-1; D gene uncertain. Germline CDR1 and CDR2: MNHNY and SVGAGI (reference sequence). V dropped 6 bases and J dropped 1 base, with 6 bases sitting between them. CDR3 length: 12 amino acids. CDR3 sequence (DNA): TGTGCCAGCAGAAACCCGAACACTGAAGCTTTCTTT. Translating it yields CASRNPNTEAFF.

This chain connects TRBV7-3 to TRBJ1-2, with D maybe TRBD1 (6 bases). The CDR3 is made up of 17 amino acids. Germline V gives CDR1 SGHTA, CDR2 FQGTGA. Trimming cost V 1 base and J 0 bases, with 15 bases left between them. The CDR3 DNA sequence: TGTGCCAGCAGCTTAAGTGGGGGCGCGGAATCTAACTATGGCTACACCTTC. This sequence encodes CASSLSGGAESNYGYTF.

The chain recombines TRBV25-1 with TRBJ1-1; the D gene is possibly TRBD1 (5 bases). Germline V lookup: CDR1 MGHDK, CDR2 SYGVNS. This CDR3 is built from 15 residues. The V gene lost 3 bases and the J gene lost 2 bases, with 13 bases spanning the gap. Here the CDR3 DNA reads TGTGCCAGCAGTGAGGAAGGGAGGGGAAACACTGAAGCTTTCTTT. As protein: CASSEEGRGNTEAFF.

CDR3 residues: CASSYSSGGYEQYF. CDR3 coding DNA: TGTGCCAGCAGTTACAGTAGCGGGGGGTACGAGCAGTACTTC. The chain recombines TRBV27 with TRBJ2-7; TRBD2 matches 10 bases. The junction had 4 bases not matched to a gene; V was cut back by 4 bases and J by 4 bases. The CDR3 is made up of 14 amino acids. Germline V CDR1 and CDR2: MNHEY, SMNVEV (reference sequence).

The V call is TRBV7-3, the J call TRBJ2-1, with TRBD2 matching 12 bases. The V gene's germline CDR1 is SGHTA and CDR2 FQGTGA. This CDR3 comprises 18 residues. Trimming at V came to 2 bases and at J to 7 bases, leaving 12 bases not matched to a gene. The CDR3 spells CASSLFLTSGGQGNEQFF. The CDR3 DNA reads as TGTGCCAGCAGCTTATTTTTGACTAGCGGGGGCCAGGGTAATGAGCAGTTCTTC. Full variable domain (missing parts from reference TRBV7-3 and TRBJ2-1): GAGVSQTPSNKVTEKGKYVELRCDPISGHTALYWYRQSLGQGPEFLIYFQGTGAADDSGLPNDRFFAVRPEGSVSTLKIQRTERGDSAVYLCASSLFLTSGGQGNEQFFGPGTRLTVL.

The genes are TRBV28 and TRBJ2-2, with TRBD1 matching 8 bases. Germline V gene sequence: CDR1 MDHEN, CDR2 SYDVKM. With V trimmed by 5 bases and J by 5 bases, 16 bases remained unmatched. The CDR3 is 18 residues long. The CDR3 spells CASSRRTGRMGRTGELFF. Written as DNA, the CDR3 is TGTGCCAGCAGTAGAAGGACAGGGCGTATGGGTCGGACCGGGGAGCTGTTTTTT.

The chain combines TRBV2 with TRBJ1-5; 10 bases map to TRBD1. Germline trimming cut 7 bases from V and 5 bases from J; bases unmatched to any gene: 8. CDR3 length equals 15 residues. Germline CDR1 SNHLY, CDR2 FYNNEI. In nucleotides, the CDR3 is TGTGCCAGCAACGCGGGACAGGGGATGCATCAGCCCCAGCATTTT. Translation: CASNAGQGMHQPQHF.

The V gene is TRBV5-8, the J gene TRBJ2-7, with 8 bases that match TRBD1. Losses at the gene ends were 3 bases for V and 2 bases for J; bases not matched to a gene: 4. The CDR3 runs to 14 residues. CDR1 SGHTS and CDR2 YDEGEE come from the germline V gene. Here the CDR3 DNA reads TGTGCCAGCAGCTCAAAGACAGGGGCCTACGAGCAGTACTTC. Protein product: CASSSKTGAYEQYF.

In this sample, this clone turned up a few times. The chain couples TRBV30 to TRBJ1-1; 12 bases match TRBD1. The CDR3 contains 16 residues. J was trimmed by 11 bases and V by 0 bases; bases with no gene match: 13. CDR1 is GTSNPN, CDR2 SVGIG, per germline (reference sequence). CDR3 nucleotides: TGTGCCTGGAGTGTTAGTGGGGGACAGGGGGCGCGCGGGGCTTTCTTT. Translated, it gives CAWSVSGGQGARGAFF.

The chain recombines TRBV5-1 with TRBJ2-3, with D hard to call. Per germline, CDR1 SGHRS and CDR2 YFSETQ. Trimming stripped 0 bases from V and 0 bases from J, with 8 bases between. The CDR3 runs to 15 residues. DNA for the CDR3: TGCGCCAGCAGCTTGGGTGGACCTAGCACAGATACGCAGTATTTT. Amino acid sequence: CASSLGGPSTDTQYF. Complete variable domain (other parts from reference TRBV5-1 and TRBJ2-3): KAGVTQTPRYLIKTRGQQVTLSCSPISGHRSVSWYQQTPGQGLQFLFEYFSETQRNKGNFPGRFSGRQFSNSRSEMNVSTLELGDSALYLCASSLGGPSTDTQYFGPGTRLTVL.

This sequence joins TRBV28 and TRBJ2-1; D is perhaps TRBD1 (5 bases). CDR1 and CDR2 (germline): MDHEN, SYDVKM. This CDR3 region has 14 residues. V dropped 6 bases and J dropped 9 bases, with 18 bases sitting between them. The CDR3 spells CASSLGQIFVEQFF. The CDR3 coding sequence is TGTGCCAGCAGCCTTGGACAAATCTTCGTTGAGCAGTTCTTC.

This clone has only one observation. The chain links TRBV5-1 to TRBJ1-1, with 11 bases fitting TRBD1. The V gene end was trimmed by 2 bases and the J gene end by 4 bases; junction bases not matched to a gene: 7. The germline CDR1 and CDR2 sequences are SGHRS and YFSETQ. The length of the CDR3 is 16 residues. In nucleotides, the CDR3 is TGCGCCAGCAGCTTTGGACAGGGGGCGCGAGGCACTGAAGCTTTCTTT. Its translation is CASSFGQGARGTEAFF.

Details on this clone: This CDR3 is also generated by other DNA sequences in the sample. The chain joins TRBV7-3 to TRBJ2-5; D is perhaps TRBD1 (6 bases). V was cut by 5 bases and J by 1 base, with 11 bases left in between. This CDR3 has 14 amino acids. The germline gives CDR1 SGHTA, CDR2 FQGTGA. The CDR3 here is CASSPTGLQETQYF. The CDR3 nucleotides read TGTGCCAGCAGCCCTACAGGGCTCCAAGAGACCCAGTACTTC.

This clone was counted a few times. The V call is TRBV7-2, the J call TRBJ1-2; a possible D gene is TRBD1 (5 bases). CDR3 length: 15 amino acids. The germline V and J ends were trimmed by 3 bases and 5 bases, with 16 bases remaining between them. Per germline, CDR1 SGHTA and CDR2 FQGNSA. CDR3 amino acids: CASSFIRGAVYGYTF. For the CDR3, the DNA is TGTGCCAGCAGCTTTATCCGTGGGGCTGTGTATGGCTACACCTTC.

This clone was observed a single time. This chain connects TRBV10-3 to TRBJ1-5, with a possible D match to TRBD1 (6 bases). V was cut by 10 bases and J by 8 bases, with 27 bases left in between. Germline loops: CDR1 ENHRY, CDR2 SYGVKD. This CDR3 is built from 16 residues. The CDR3, as DNA: TGTGCCACCAGCAGTCAAAAACGGGGGCGCGGGGAGCCCCAGCATTTT. It is translated as CATSSQKRGRGEPQHF.